The entry that follows covers one TCR beta chain sequence. As yet, its antigen is unknown. This entry comes from a study of T cell clonotyping in hematopoietic cell transplantation. Points from the study as a whole: Higher Inverse Simpson Index values in graft donor and pretransplant recipient predicted broader posttransplant TCR diversity.

The method was immunoSEQ multiplex PCR; TCRdb's version includes in-frame clones alone and lacks a portion of them. The sample records about 6,000 clones, roughly 78% being singletons. The sequences come from peripheral blood mononuclear cells, collected 180 days after allogeneic stem cell transplant. This TCR was recovered from a male patient aged 70 to 80 who had an allogeneic stem cell transplant from an unrelated donor, so T cells may come from the graft donor. Some clones in this sample may be carry-over from other donors' samples.

The CDR3 nucleotides are TGCAGTGCTAGGCCAGCTTACGAGCAGTACTTC. Protein product: CSARPAYEQYF. The chain combines TRBV20-1 with TRBJ2-7; D is unresolved. The CDR3 covers 11 residues. Trimming pared 3 bases from V and 4 bases from J, leaving 7 bases between. Germline values: CDR1 DFQATT, CDR2 SNEGSKA (reference sequence).